This record covers a single TCR beta chain. Its antigen is as yet unknown. This entry belongs to a study of beta chain features in type 1 diabetes. Study observations and caveats: Naive, central memory and regulatory TCRB repertoires appeared more similar among patients than healthy donors. Within each of all four CD4+ subsets, Type 1 diabetes patients had TCRB CDR3s that were moderately but significantly shorter.

The whole isolated RNA underwent reverse transcription, so sequencing captured expressed TCRB transcripts. Produced via immunoSEQ multiplex PCR; TCRdb's table is partial and in-frame only. The table has about 170,000 clones, 7.8% seen once; the top ten hold roughly 0.97%. Each of the CD4+ naive, central memory, regulatory and stem cell-like memory populations was sorted via CD45RO/CCR7/CD25/CD127/CD95/CD27. The CDR3 covers 13 residues. Trimming removed 5 bases at V and 3 bases at J, with 9 bases between. Germline values: CDR1 MNHNY, CDR2 SVGAGI (reference sequence). This sequence originates from a woman in her forties with type 1 diabetes. The J gene is TRBJ2-3, the V gene TRBV6-6; weak D call: TRBD2 (6 bases). The sequenced sample consisted of central memory CD4+ T cells from blood. In DNA, the CDR3 is TGTGCCAGCAGTCGGGACTTAACAGATACGCAGTATTTT. This codes for CASSRDLTDTQYF.